Shown below are 20 T cell receptor beta chains from a single sample sequenced in a study of blood T cell repertoires in COVID-19. Only in-frame clones appear in the TCRdb table, and some are missing; sequencing was by immunoSEQ multiplex PCR. The table has 180,000 or so clones, roughly 90% seen once. The sample comprised PBMCs or T cells enriched from blood (not recorded which). The receptors were sampled from a human donor with acute COVID-19. The donor label of this sample is uncertain.

The chain couples TRBV24-1 to TRBJ2-7; 8 nucleotides agree with TRBD1. Germline assignment: CDR1 KGHDR and CDR2 SFDVKD. This CDR3 has 14 amino acids. V shed 4 bases and J 9 bases; nucleotides not matched to a gene: 10. The CDR3 coding sequence is TGTGCCACCAGTGACGCGGGACAGGCAATGGGGCAGTACTTC. Translation gives CATSDAGQAMGQYF.

The chain combines TRBV3-1 (or the pseudogene TRBV3-2) with TRBJ1-5; TRBD1 aligns across 7 bases. The CDR3 consists of 15 residues. Germline loops: CDR1 LGHDT, CDR2 YNNKEL (reference sequence). V shed 3 bases, J shed 5 bases, and the junction held 7 bases outside the gene matches. CDR3 coding DNA: TGTGCCAGCAGCCACGGAAACAGGGGAGATCAGCCCCAGCATTTT. Translation: CASSHGNRGDQPQHF.

In this sample, this clone turned up a few times. The CDR3 DNA reads TGTGCCAGCAGCCTGGGACTCACTGGAAACACCATATATTTT. Amino acids: CASSLGLTGNTIYF. The J gene is TRBJ1-3, the V gene TRBV11-2; maybe TRBD1 (5 bases). Germline assignment: CDR1 SGHAT and CDR2 FQNNGV. This CDR3 has 14 amino acids. The ends were cut back, 5 bases at V and 2 bases at J, with 10 bases in the middle.

The V gene is TRBV28, the J gene TRBJ2-7; 8 bases are a match to TRBD1. Germline CDR1 MDHEN, CDR2 SYDVKM. J gave up 4 bases and V 5 bases, and 13 bases lay outside the gene matches. This CDR3 is 16 amino acids long. DNA for the CDR3: TGTGCCAGCAGTCCCGGACAGGGAGCGTCGTATTACGAGCAGTACTTC. As protein: CASSPGQGASYYEQYF.

CDR3 residues: CASSGGVGEQYF. DNA of the CDR3: TGTGCCAGTAGCGGGGGGGTAGGCGAGCAGTACTTC. The chain links TRBV19 to TRBJ2-7; the match to TRBD2 covers 8 bases. There are 12 residues in the CDR3. V shed 6 bases, J shed 6 bases, and the junction held 4 bases outside the gene matches. The V gene's germline CDR1 is LNHDA and CDR2 SQIVND (reference sequence).

DNA of the CDR3: TGTGCCAGCAGCCAGGACAGGGGGATCTATGGCTACACCTTC. Encoded protein: CASSQDRGIYGYTF. The chain carries TRBV3-1 (or the pseudogene TRBV3-2) and TRBJ1-2; 10 bases map to TRBD1. V was clipped by 3 bases and J by 4 bases; unmatched bases: 2. Germline V gene lookup returns CDR1 LGHDT and CDR2 YNNKEL (reference sequence). The CDR3 has 14 residues.

The V and J genes are TRBV5-4 and TRBJ1-1; perhaps TRBD1 as D (5 bases). The CDR3 runs to 15 residues. Germline-derived CDR1 and CDR2 are SGHNT and YYREEE (reference sequence). V shed 4 bases and J shed 0 bases, with 13 bases lying between them. CDR3 sequence: CASSLAGLLNTEAFF. The CDR3 DNA reads TGTGCCAGCAGCCTGGCGGGACTCCTGAACACTGAAGCTTTCTTT. Supplemented by reference TRBV5-4 and TRBJ1-1, the full variable domain reads ETGVTQSPTHLIKTRGQQVTLRCSSQSGHNTVSWYQQALGQGPQFIFQYYREEENGRGNFPPRFSGLQFPNYSSELNVNALELDDSALYLCASSLAGLLNTEAFFGQGTRLTVV.

V is TRBV2 and J is TRBJ2-1; 13 bases agree with TRBD2. The CDR3 is made up of 16 amino acids. Germline CDR1 SNHLY, CDR2 FYNNEI. V shed 3 bases, J shed 4 bases, and the junction held 3 bases outside the gene matches. The CDR3, as DNA: TGTGCCAGCAGTGATCGACTAGCGGGGGGATACAATGAGCAGTTCTTC. Amino acid sequence: CASSDRLAGGYNEQFF.

The V and J genes are TRBV2 and TRBJ2-3; 8 bases are shared with TRBD2. This CDR3 is 17 amino acids long. V lost 8 bases, J lost 6 bases, and 19 bases stayed unmatched. CDR1 SNHLY and CDR2 FYNNEI come from the germline V gene. The CDR3 region is CASSRSGARGGLDTQYF. In DNA, the CDR3 is TGTGCCAGCTCCCGAAGCGGGGCCCGGGGGGGCCTGGATACGCAGTATTTT. Combining the CDR3 with reference TRBV2 and TRBJ2-3 gives the whole variable domain EPEVTQTPSHQVTQMGQEVILRCVPISNHLYFYWYRQILGQKVEFLVSFYNNEISEKSEIFDDQFSVERPDGSNFTLKIRSTKLEDSAMYFCASSRSGARGGLDTQYFGPGTRLTVL.

The chain recombines TRBV3-1 (or the pseudogene TRBV3-2) with TRBJ1-1, with TRBD1 matching 9 bases. J lost 4 bases, V lost 3 bases, and 15 bases had no gene match. From germline, CDR1 is LGHDT and CDR2 YNNKEL (reference sequence). This CDR3 comprises 18 residues. The CDR3 nucleotides read TGTGCCAGCAGCCAGCCTGCCGGGACAGGGTCAGGGGGCACTGAAGCTTTCTTT. Its translation is CASSQPAGTGSGGTEAFF.

The rearrangement joins TRBV15 to TRBJ2-5; maybe TRBD1 (5 bases). The germline V and J ends were trimmed by 5 bases and 5 bases, with 18 bases remaining between them. This CDR3 has 15 amino acids. The germline V gene has CDR1 LNHNV and CDR2 YYDKDF (reference sequence). CDR3 coding DNA: TGTGCCACCAGCGTGTCCAGGGTCCGAGGCGAGACCCAGTACTTC. This codes for CATSVSRVRGETQYF.

The chain joins TRBV4-1 to TRBJ2-5, with 16 bases identical to TRBD2. The CDR3 is 15 residues long. The ends lost 5 bases at V and 5 bases at J; junction bases unmatched: 2. Germline V gives CDR1 MGHRA, CDR2 YSYEKL. The CDR3, as DNA: TGCGCCAGCAGCAAGGGACTAGCGGGGGGGGAGACCCAGTACTTC. Its translation is CASSKGLAGGETQYF.

This clone was counted a few times. The chain has TRBV11-3 and TRBJ2-3, with D unclear. The CDR3 covers 13 residues. V shed 4 bases and J shed 2 bases, with 7 bases lying between them. Germline V gene lookup returns CDR1 SGHNT and CDR2 YENEEA. The CDR3 DNA sequence: TGTGCCAGCAGCTCCTCCTTCACAGATACGCAGTATTTT. Translation gives CASSSSFTDTQYF.

The J gene is TRBJ2-2, the V gene TRBV5-1, with 12 bases that match TRBD2. Germline CDR1 SGHRS, CDR2 YFSETQ. The CDR3 totals 15 residues. V was clipped by 4 bases and J by 4 bases; unmatched bases: 2. The CDR3 DNA reads as TGCGCCAGCAGCGCGGGACTAGCGGGCACCGGGGAGCTGTTTTTT. This sequence encodes CASSAGLAGTGELFF.

This chain uses TRBV30 with TRBJ1-1; D is possibly TRBD1 (5 bases). There are 13 residues in the CDR3. Germline-derived CDR1 and CDR2 are GTSNPN and SVGIG (reference sequence). The V and J ends lost 3 bases and 6 bases respectively, with 14 bases between them. CDR3 sequence reads: CAWRGALHSEAFF. CDR3 in DNA: TGTGCCTGGAGAGGGGCCCTACACTCTGAAGCTTTCTTT.

This chain joins TRBV9 and TRBJ2-3, with D possibly being TRBD1 (5 bases). This CDR3 is built from 16 residues. Trimming left V 5 bases short and J 1 base short, with 17 bases between. The germline V gene encodes CDR1 SGDLS and CDR2 YYNGEE. The CDR3 spells CASSPLGRAGTDTQYF. DNA for the CDR3: TGTGCCAGCAGTCCTCTGGGCAGGGCTGGCACAGATACGCAGTATTTT.

The V call is TRBV4-1, the J call TRBJ1-2, with D perhaps TRBD1 (5 bases). Trimming cost V 0 bases and J 7 bases, with 15 bases left between them. The CDR3 runs to 15 residues. Germline V lookup: CDR1 MGHRA, CDR2 YSYEKL. The CDR3 sequence: CASSQDRAGQSGYTF. The DNA for the CDR3 is TGCGCCAGCAGCCAAGATCGGGCAGGGCAAAGTGGCTACACCTTC.

This chain links TRBV19 with TRBJ1-1, with TRBD1 as a possible D gene (5 bases). The CDR3 has 13 residues. V lost 8 bases and J lost 3, with 13 bases in between. Germline CDR1 and CDR2: LNHDA and SQIVND (reference sequence). The CDR3: CASSVGGDTEAFF. In DNA form, the CDR3 reads TGTGCCAGTTCCGTCGGGGGGGACACTGAAGCTTTCTTT.

The V and J genes are TRBV9 and TRBJ2-1; D ambiguous. The germline V gene encodes CDR1 SGDLS and CDR2 YYNGEE. Trimming removed 0 bases from V and 8 bases from J, with 9 bases in between. The CDR3 covers 13 residues. As DNA, the CDR3 is TGTGCCAGCAGCGTAGGCGCCCAGGATGAGCAGTTCTTC. It translates to CASSVGAQDEQFF.

The chain recombines TRBV5-1 with TRBJ2-5; a possible D gene is TRBD1 (5 bases). This CDR3 comprises 15 residues. V shed 5 bases and J shed 0 bases, with 14 bases lying between them. Looked up from germline, CDR1 is SGHRS and CDR2 is YFSETQ. The CDR3 here is CASSIGRTNQETQYF. Here the CDR3 DNA reads TGCGCCAGCAGTATTGGACGGACAAACCAAGAGACCCAGTACTTC.